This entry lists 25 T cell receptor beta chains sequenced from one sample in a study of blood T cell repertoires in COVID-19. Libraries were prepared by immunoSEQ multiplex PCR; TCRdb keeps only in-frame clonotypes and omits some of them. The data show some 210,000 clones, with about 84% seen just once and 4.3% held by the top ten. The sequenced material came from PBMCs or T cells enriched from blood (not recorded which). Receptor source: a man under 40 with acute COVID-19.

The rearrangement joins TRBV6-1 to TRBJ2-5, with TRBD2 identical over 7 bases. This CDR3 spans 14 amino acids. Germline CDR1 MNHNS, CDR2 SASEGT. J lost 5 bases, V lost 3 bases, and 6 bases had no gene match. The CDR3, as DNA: TGTGCCAGCAGTGACAGACTAGCTGGGGAGACCCAGTACTTC. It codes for CASSDRLAGETQYF.

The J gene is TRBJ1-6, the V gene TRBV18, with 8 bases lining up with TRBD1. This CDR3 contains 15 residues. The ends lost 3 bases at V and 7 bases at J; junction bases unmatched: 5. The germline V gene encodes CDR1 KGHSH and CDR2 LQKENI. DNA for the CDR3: TGTGCCAGCTCACCCCAGGGGGCAGGGAATTCACCCCTCCACTTT. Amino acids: CASSPQGAGNSPLHF.

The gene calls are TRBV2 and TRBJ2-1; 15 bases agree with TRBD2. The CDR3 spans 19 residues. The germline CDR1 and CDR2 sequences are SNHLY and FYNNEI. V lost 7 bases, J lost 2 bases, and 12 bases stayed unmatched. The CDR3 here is CASTNPGLAGGLTYNEQFF. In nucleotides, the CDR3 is TGTGCCAGCACCAACCCTGGACTAGCGGGGGGGCTGACCTACAATGAGCAGTTCTTC.

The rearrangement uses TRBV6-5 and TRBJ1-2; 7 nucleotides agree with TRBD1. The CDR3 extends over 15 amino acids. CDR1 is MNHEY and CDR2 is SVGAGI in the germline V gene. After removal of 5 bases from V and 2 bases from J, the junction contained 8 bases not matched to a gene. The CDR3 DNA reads TGTGCCAGCAGTCAACCGGGACAGAGAAACTATGGCTACACCTTC. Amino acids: CASSQPGQRNYGYTF.

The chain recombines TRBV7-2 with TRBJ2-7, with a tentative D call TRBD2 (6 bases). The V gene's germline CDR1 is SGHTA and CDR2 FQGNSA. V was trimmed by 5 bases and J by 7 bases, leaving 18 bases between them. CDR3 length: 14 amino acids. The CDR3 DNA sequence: TGTGCCAGCAGCCCGACTAGGGCCCAGAAAGAGCAGTACTTC. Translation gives CASSPTRAQKEQYF.

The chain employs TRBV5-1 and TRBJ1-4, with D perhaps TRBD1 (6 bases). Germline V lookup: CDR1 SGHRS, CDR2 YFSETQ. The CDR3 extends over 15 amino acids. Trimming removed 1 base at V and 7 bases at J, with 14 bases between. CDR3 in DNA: TGCGCCAGCAGCTTGATGGGGGCGGAAGGTGAAAAACTGTTTTTT. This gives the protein CASSLMGAEGEKLFF.

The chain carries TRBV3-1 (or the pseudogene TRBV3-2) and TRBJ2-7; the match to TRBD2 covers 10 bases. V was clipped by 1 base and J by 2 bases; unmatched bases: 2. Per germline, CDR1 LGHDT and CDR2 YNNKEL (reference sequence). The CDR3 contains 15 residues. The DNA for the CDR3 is TGTGCCAGCAGCCAAGGAAGCGGGGGGGCCTACGAGCAGTACTTC. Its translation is CASSQGSGGAYEQYF.

The CDR3 nucleotides read TGTGCCAGCAGCTTGGGGACAGGGGGTGGGAGCACTGAAGCTTTCTTT. Translated: CASSLGTGGGSTEAFF. This sequence joins TRBV5-4 and TRBJ1-1; 10 positions agree with TRBD1. Looked up from germline, CDR1 is SGHNT and CDR2 is YYREEE (reference sequence). The CDR3 spans 16 residues. J was trimmed by 4 bases and V by 0 bases; bases with no gene match: 6. The variable domain in full, completed from reference TRBV5-4 and TRBJ1-1, reads ETGVTQSPTHLIKTRGQQVTLRCSSQSGHNTVSWYQQALGQGPQFIFQYYREEENGRGNFPPRFSGLQFPNYSSELNVNALELDDSALYLCASSLGTGGGSTEAFFGQGTRLTVV.

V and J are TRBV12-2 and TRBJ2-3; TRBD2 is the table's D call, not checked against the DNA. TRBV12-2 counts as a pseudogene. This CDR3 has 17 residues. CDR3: CASRHPSSPTTPDTQYF. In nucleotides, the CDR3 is TGTGCAAGTCGCCATCCTAGTTCCCCCACTACACCAGATACGCAGTATTTT.

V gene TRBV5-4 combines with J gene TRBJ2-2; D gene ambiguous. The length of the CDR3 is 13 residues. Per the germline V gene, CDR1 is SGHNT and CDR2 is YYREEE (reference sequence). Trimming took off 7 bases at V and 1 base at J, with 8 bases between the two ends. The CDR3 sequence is CASGSGNTGELFF. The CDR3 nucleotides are TGTGCCAGCGGCTCCGGGAACACCGGGGAGCTGTTTTTT. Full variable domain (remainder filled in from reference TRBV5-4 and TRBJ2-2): ETGVTQSPTHLIKTRGQQVTLRCSSQSGHNTVSWYQQALGQGPQFIFQYYREEENGRGNFPPRFSGLQFPNYSSELNVNALELDDSALYLCASGSGNTGELFFGEGSRLTVL.

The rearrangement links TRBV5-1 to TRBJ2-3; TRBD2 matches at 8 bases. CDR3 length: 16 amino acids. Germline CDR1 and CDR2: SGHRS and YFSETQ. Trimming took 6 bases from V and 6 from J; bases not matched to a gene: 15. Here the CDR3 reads CASTREGTGGPDTQYF. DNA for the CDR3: TGCGCCAGCACGCGTGAGGGAACGGGGGGGCCGGATACGCAGTATTTT.

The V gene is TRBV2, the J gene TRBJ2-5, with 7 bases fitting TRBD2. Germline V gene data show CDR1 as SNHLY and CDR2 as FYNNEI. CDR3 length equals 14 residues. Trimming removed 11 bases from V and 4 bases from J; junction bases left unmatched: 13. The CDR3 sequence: CAGGEGSVSETQYF. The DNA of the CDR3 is TGTGCCGGGGGGGAGGGGTCGGTTTCAGAGACCCAGTACTTC. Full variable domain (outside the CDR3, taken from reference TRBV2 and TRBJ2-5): EPEVTQTPSHQVTQMGQEVILRCVPISNHLYFYWYRQILGQKVEFLVSFYNNEISEKSEIFDDQFSVERPDGSNFTLKIRSTKLEDSAMYFCAGGEGSVSETQYFGPGTRLLVL.

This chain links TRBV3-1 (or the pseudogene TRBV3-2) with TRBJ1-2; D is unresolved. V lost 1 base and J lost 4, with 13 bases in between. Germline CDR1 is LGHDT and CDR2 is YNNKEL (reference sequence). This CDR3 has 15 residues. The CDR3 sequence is CASSQVHSGGYGYTF. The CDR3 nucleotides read TGTGCCAGCAGCCAAGTGCACAGCGGCGGCTATGGCTACACCTTC.

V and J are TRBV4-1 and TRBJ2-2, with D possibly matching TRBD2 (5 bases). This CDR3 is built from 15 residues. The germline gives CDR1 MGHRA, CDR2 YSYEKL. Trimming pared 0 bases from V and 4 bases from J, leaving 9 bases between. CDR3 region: CASSQDIASTGELFF. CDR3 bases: TGCGCCAGCAGCCAAGACATAGCGTCCACCGGGGAGCTGTTTTTT.

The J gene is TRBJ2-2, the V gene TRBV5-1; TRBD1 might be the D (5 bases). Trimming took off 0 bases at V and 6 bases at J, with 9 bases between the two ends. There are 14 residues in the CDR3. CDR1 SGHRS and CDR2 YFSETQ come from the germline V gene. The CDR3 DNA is TGCGCCAGCAGCTTGGAAGACAGAGCCGGGGAGCTGTTTTTT. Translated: CASSLEDRAGELFF.

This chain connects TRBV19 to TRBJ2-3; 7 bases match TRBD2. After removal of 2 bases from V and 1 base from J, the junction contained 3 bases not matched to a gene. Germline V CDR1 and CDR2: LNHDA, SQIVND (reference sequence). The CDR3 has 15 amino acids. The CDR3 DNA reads TGTGCCAGTAGTATATTCGCGGGGGGCACAGATACGCAGTATTTT. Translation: CASSIFAGGTDTQYF.

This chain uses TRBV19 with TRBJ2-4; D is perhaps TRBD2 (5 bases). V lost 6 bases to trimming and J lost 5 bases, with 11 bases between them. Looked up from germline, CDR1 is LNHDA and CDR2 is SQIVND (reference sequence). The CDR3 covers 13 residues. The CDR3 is CASSPGRENIQYF. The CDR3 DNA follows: TGTGCCAGTAGCCCGGGAAGGGAAAACATTCAGTACTTC.

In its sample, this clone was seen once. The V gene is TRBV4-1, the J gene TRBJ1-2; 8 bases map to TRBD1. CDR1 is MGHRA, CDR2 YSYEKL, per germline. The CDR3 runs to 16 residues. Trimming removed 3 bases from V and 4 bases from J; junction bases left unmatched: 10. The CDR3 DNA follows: TGCGCCAGCAGCCAGTATTCAGGGGGCGCTTTCTATGGCTACACCTTC. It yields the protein CASSQYSGGAFYGYTF.

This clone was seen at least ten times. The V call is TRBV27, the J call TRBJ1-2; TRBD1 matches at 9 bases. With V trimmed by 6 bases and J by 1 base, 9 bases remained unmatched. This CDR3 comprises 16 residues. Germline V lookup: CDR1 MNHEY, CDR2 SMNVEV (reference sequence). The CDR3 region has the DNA TGTGCCAGCAGACCCGAACCGGGACAGGGTAACTATGGCTACACCTTC. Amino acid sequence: CASRPEPGQGNYGYTF.

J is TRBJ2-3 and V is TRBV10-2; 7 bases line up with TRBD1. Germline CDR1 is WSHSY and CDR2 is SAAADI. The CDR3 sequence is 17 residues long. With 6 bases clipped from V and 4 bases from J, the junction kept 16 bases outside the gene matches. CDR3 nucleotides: TGCGCCAGCAGAGGGCTTATAGACAGGGACCCCCCAGATACGCAGTATTTT. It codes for CASRGLIDRDPPDTQYF.

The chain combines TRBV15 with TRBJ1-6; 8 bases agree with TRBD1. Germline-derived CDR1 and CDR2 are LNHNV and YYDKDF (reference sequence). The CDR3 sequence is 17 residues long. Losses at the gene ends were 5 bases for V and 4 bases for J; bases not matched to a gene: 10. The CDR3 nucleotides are TGTGCCACCAGCTCCAGATCACAGGGGGGTTATAATTCACCCCTCCACTTT. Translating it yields CATSSRSQGGYNSPLHF. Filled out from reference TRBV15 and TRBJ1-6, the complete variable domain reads DAMVIQNPRYQVTQFGKPVTLSCSQTLNHNVMYWYQQKSSQAPKLLFHYYDKDFNNEADTPDNFQSRRPNTSFCFLDIRSPGLGDTAMYLCATSSRSQGGYNSPLHFGNGTRLTVT.

CDR3 region: CASSSHLGQVAEAFF. In DNA form, the CDR3 reads TGCGCCAGCAGCTCTCACTTGGGACAGGTGGCCGAAGCTTTCTTT. The gene calls are TRBV4-1 and TRBJ1-1, with 8 nucleotides matching TRBD1. V dropped 5 bases and J dropped 8; count of bases not matched to a gene: 13. The CDR3 is 15 residues long. Germline-derived CDR1 and CDR2 are MGHRA and YSYEKL.

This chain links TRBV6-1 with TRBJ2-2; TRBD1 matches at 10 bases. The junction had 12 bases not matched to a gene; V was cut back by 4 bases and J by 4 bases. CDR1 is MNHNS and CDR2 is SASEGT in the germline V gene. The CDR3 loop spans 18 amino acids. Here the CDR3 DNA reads TGTGCCAGCAGTGGGTCCCGGGACAGGGGTAGGAGCACCGGGGAGCTGTTTTTT. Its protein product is CASSGSRDRGRSTGELFF.

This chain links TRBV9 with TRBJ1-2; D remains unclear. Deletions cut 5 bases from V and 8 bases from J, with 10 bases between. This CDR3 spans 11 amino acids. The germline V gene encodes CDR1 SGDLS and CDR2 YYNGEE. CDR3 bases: TGTGCCAGCAGTACCGTCGAGGGCTACACCTTC. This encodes CASSTVEGYTF.

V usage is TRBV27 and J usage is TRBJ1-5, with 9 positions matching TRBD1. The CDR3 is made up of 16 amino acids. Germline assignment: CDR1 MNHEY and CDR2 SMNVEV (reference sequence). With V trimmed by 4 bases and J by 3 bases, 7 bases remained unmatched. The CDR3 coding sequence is TGTGCCAGCAGTTCCTTGACAGGGGGGGTCAATCAGCCCCAGCATTTT. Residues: CASSSLTGGVNQPQHF.